These 5 T cell receptor beta chains originate from one sample sequenced in a study of CD8 T cells in Susac syndrome. Reverse transcription of about 0.45 to 1 ug RNA was carried out with random hexamers. One entry per CDR3 protein, called by TCRdb with MiXCR from the immunoSEQ multiplex PCR reads. The table shows about 190,000 distinct CDR3 sequences, with around 95% occurring only once. The sample taken for sequencing was CD4+ T cells from PBMCs. All receptors derive from a human donor with Susac syndrome.

This clonotype was counted only a few times. The V gene is TRBV4-1, the J gene TRBJ2-2; the match to TRBD2 covers 7 bases. Per germline, CDR1 MGHRA and CDR2 YSYEKL. V shed 4 bases, J shed 0 bases, and the junction held 5 bases outside the gene matches. The CDR3 consists of 16 residues. This CDR3 is CASSPNRGANTGELFF. In DNA, the CDR3 is TGCGCCAGCAGCCCTAATCGGGGGGCGAACACCGGGGAGCTGTTTTTT.

Written as DNA, the CDR3 is TGCGCCAGCAGCCAAGAGCAGGGTCTCACTGAAGCTTTCTTT. It encodes CASSQEQGLTEAFF. This sequence joins TRBV4-3 and TRBJ1-1; TRBD1 is a possible D gene (5 bases). V lost 0 bases and J lost 4, with 9 bases in between. CDR1 is LGHNA, CDR2 YSLEER, per germline. This CDR3 spans 14 amino acids.

This rearrangement joins TRBV10-3 to TRBJ1-6; D possibly corresponds to TRBD1 (6 bases). This CDR3 spans 14 amino acids. Germline V gene sequence: CDR1 ENHRY, CDR2 SYGVKD. V shed 4 bases and J shed 5 bases, with 9 bases lying between them. CDR3 sequence: CAISVGQNNSPLHF. The CDR3 DNA reads as TGTGCCATCAGTGTGGGACAAAATAATTCACCCCTCCACTTT.

The chain uses TRBV9 and TRBJ1-5; TRBD1 matches at 7 bases. Trimming took 4 bases from V and 3 from J; bases not matched to a gene: 4. CDR1 is SGDLS and CDR2 is YYNGEE in the germline V gene. CDR3 size: 14 residues. This CDR3 is CASSRDSYNQPQHF. CDR3 nucleotide sequence: TGTGCCAGCAGCCGGGACAGTTACAATCAGCCCCAGCATTTT.

The chain carries TRBV2 and TRBJ1-1; D not certain. The CDR3 runs to 13 residues. Trimming pared 6 bases from V and 1 base from J, leaving 9 bases between. Per the germline V gene, CDR1 is SNHLY and CDR2 is FYNNEI. CDR3 coding DNA: TGTGCCAGCAGCACCCAGCCGAACACTGAAGCTTTCTTT. Its protein is CASSTQPNTEAFF.